Below, 18 T cell receptor beta chains from the same sample are listed, as sequenced in a study of blood T cell repertoires in COVID-19. The protocol was immunoSEQ multiplex PCR, while the TCRdb copy is restricted to in-frame clones and leaves out a portion. The sample carries over 110,000 clones, around 79% recorded once. Sequencing was carried out using peripheral blood. The receptor set was obtained from a man aged 55 to 69 with acute or convalescent COVID-19.

V gene TRBV7-2 combines with J gene TRBJ1-2, with no clear D. This CDR3 region has 12 residues. Trimming stripped 3 bases from V and 7 bases from J, with 9 bases between. Germline-derived CDR1 and CDR2 are SGHTA and FQGNSA. In DNA form, the CDR3 reads TGTGCCAGCAGCTTTGGTGTAGTTGGCTACACCTTC. This codes for CASSFGVVGYTF.

The CDR3 coding sequence is TGTGCCAGCTCACCATTGCCTCGACTAGCGGGAGGGAAAGAGACCCAGTACTTC. Its protein is CASSPLPRLAGGKETQYF. This chain connects TRBV18 to TRBJ2-5; 14 positions agree with TRBD2. CDR3 size: 18 residues. CDR1 and CDR2 (germline): KGHSH, LQKENI. Germline trimming cut 2 bases from V and 3 bases from J; bases unmatched to any gene: 8.

The CDR3 DNA reads TGCGCCAGCAGCTTGGCGGAGCATACCTACGAGCAGTACTTC. It yields the protein CASSLAEHTYEQYF. The chain uses TRBV5-1 and TRBJ2-7, with D hard to call. The germline V gene has CDR1 SGHRS and CDR2 YFSETQ. V was pared by 0 bases and J by 2 bases, with 9 bases between. This CDR3 region has 14 residues.

This CDR3 is CASSQYQETQYF. CDR3 nucleotide sequence: TGTGCCAGCAGCCAGTATCAAGAGACCCAGTACTTC. The genes are TRBV3-1 (or the pseudogene TRBV3-2) and TRBJ2-5; unclear D gene. The CDR3 consists of 12 residues. V was cut by 3 bases and J by 2 bases, with 4 bases left in between. The V gene's germline CDR1 is LGHDT and CDR2 YNNKEL (reference sequence).

In this sample, this clone turned up a few times. This sequence joins TRBV7-9 and TRBJ2-7; D is unclear. Germline CDR1 and CDR2: SEHNR and FQNEAQ (reference sequence). Trimming cost V 5 bases and J 4 bases, with 9 bases left between them. The CDR3 is made up of 12 amino acids. CDR3 DNA sequence: TGTGCCAGCAGCAGCAAGCTATACGAGCAGTACTTC. Amino acid sequence: CASSSKLYEQYF.

This sequence joins TRBV12-3 or TRBV12-4 and TRBJ1-1, with 7 bases identical to TRBD1. CDR3 length: 13 residues. After removal of 6 bases from V and 4 bases from J, the junction contained 5 bases not matched to a gene. CDR3 region: CASRPGGPTEAFF. CDR3 coding DNA: TGTGCCAGCAGGCCAGGGGGGCCCACTGAAGCTTTCTTT.

The gene calls are TRBV9 and TRBJ2-5; possible D gene TRBD1, 6 bases. Germline V gene lookup returns CDR1 SGDLS and CDR2 YYNGEE. The germline V and J ends were trimmed by 2 bases and 3 bases, with 14 bases remaining between them. The length of the CDR3 is 15 residues. The DNA for the CDR3 is TGTGCCAGCAGCGTTGGACAGAGAATCGAAGAGACCCAGTACTTC. Its translation is CASSVGQRIEETQYF.

The V and J genes are TRBV10-3 and TRBJ2-7; D ambiguous. Trimming left V 3 bases short and J 2 bases short, with 11 bases between. Germline-derived CDR1 and CDR2 are ENHRY and SYGVKD. The CDR3 loop spans 14 amino acids. Here the CDR3 reads CAISESPSTYEQYF. The CDR3 region has the DNA TGTGCCATCAGTGAAAGTCCCAGTACCTACGAGCAGTACTTC.

The rearrangement joins TRBV25-1 to TRBJ1-3; 9 bases map to TRBD1. The germline CDR1 and CDR2 sequences are MGHDK and SYGVNS. After removal of 2 bases from V and 0 bases from J, the junction contained 8 bases not matched to a gene. CDR3 length: 18 residues. The CDR3 loop reads CASSENGGQGFSGNTIYF. The CDR3 region has the DNA TGTGCCAGCAGTGAAAATGGGGGACAGGGCTTCTCTGGAAACACCATATATTTT.

V is TRBV30 and J is TRBJ1-5, with D unresolved. The CDR3 loop spans 14 amino acids. V lost 1 base to trimming and J lost 3 bases, with 10 bases between them. Germline V CDR1 and CDR2: GTSNPN, SVGIG (reference sequence). CDR3 bases: TGTGCCTGGAGTGGGGGAGACATCAATCAGCCCCAGCATTTT. It specifies CAWSGGDINQPQHF. Based on the CDR3 plus reference TRBV30 and TRBJ1-5, the full variable domain is SQTIHQWPATLVQPVGSPLSLECTVEGTSNPNLYWYRQAAGRGLQLLFYSVGIGQISSEVPQNLSASRPQDRQFILSSKKLLLSDSGFYLCAWSGGDINQPQHFGDGTRLSIL.

This CDR3 is CASSLMNSGSTETQYF. The CDR3 bases are TGTGCCAGCAGCTTAATGAATAGCGGGAGCACCGAGACCCAGTACTTC. The chain recombines TRBV11-2 with TRBJ2-5; the match to TRBD2 covers 9 bases. This CDR3 is built from 16 residues. Losses at the gene ends were 2 bases for V and 5 bases for J; bases not matched to a gene: 9. Germline values: CDR1 SGHAT, CDR2 FQNNGV.

The table lists this clone with a few counts. V usage is TRBV4-3 and J usage is TRBJ2-3, with D perhaps TRBD2 (6 bases). Germline V gene sequence: CDR1 LGHNA, CDR2 YSLEER. The CDR3 spans 14 residues. Trimming cost V 1 base and J 4 bases, with 9 bases left between them. The CDR3 sequence: CASSQGASADTQYF. CDR3 in DNA: TGCGCCAGCAGCCAAGGGGCTAGCGCAGATACGCAGTATTTT.

The CDR3 DNA is TGTGCCAGCAGTTTAAGGGGGAAGAACGAGCAGTACTTC. As protein: CASSLRGKNEQYF. The gene calls are TRBV27 and TRBJ2-7; D perhaps matches TRBD1 (6 bases). Trimming left V 2 bases short and J 5 bases short, with 10 bases between. Germline-derived CDR1 and CDR2 are MNHEY and SMNVEV (reference sequence). This CDR3 has 13 residues.

The V and J genes are TRBV12-3 or TRBV12-4 and TRBJ2-1; 8 bases are shared with TRBD1. The V gene end was trimmed by 5 bases and the J gene end by 12 bases; junction bases not matched to a gene: 6. The CDR3 is 12 residues long. The CDR3 spells CASSPGQVRQFF. The CDR3 DNA reads as TGTGCCAGCAGTCCGGGACAGGTCCGGCAGTTCTTC.

The chain has TRBV5-5 and TRBJ2-7; TRBD1 might be the D (6 bases). The CDR3 totals 16 residues. Trimming shortened V by 0 bases and J by 3 bases, and 16 bases separated the two germline ends. CDR1 is SGHKS and CDR2 is YYEKEE in the germline V gene (reference sequence). CDR3 sequence reads: CASSLEGQGTLYEQYF. The CDR3 DNA is TGTGCCAGCAGCTTGGAAGGGCAGGGGACCCTCTACGAGCAGTACTTC.

This clone was seen a handful of times. The CDR3: CAGGQGFPYEQYF. CDR3 coding DNA: TGTGCCGGGGGACAGGGGTTTCCCTACGAGCAGTACTTC. The rearrangement uses TRBV21-1 and TRBJ2-7; the table's D call, TRBD1, has no DNA check behind it. TRBV21-1 is noted as a pseudogene. This CDR3 is built from 13 residues.

This clone came up a few times. The CDR3 spells CASSPGTYTYEQYF. As DNA, the CDR3 is TGTGCCAGCAGCCCCGGGACTTATACTTACGAGCAGTACTTC. V usage is TRBV7-6 and J usage is TRBJ2-7; D is possibly TRBD2 (6 bases). V was trimmed by 5 bases and J by 4 bases, leaving 15 bases between them. The CDR3 covers 14 residues. CDR1 is SGHVS, CDR2 FNYEAQ, per germline.

The chain employs TRBV2 and TRBJ2-2; 10 nucleotides line up with TRBD2. CDR3 length: 14 residues. CDR1 is SNHLY and CDR2 is FYNNEI in the germline V gene. V shed 6 bases, J shed 6 bases, and the junction held 4 bases outside the gene matches. The CDR3 here is CASRPGTSAGELFF. DNA for the CDR3: TGTGCCAGCAGACCCGGGACTAGCGCCGGGGAGCTGTTTTTT. The full variable domain, rest sourced from reference TRBV2 and TRBJ2-2, is EPEVTQTPSHQVTQMGQEVILRCVPISNHLYFYWYRQILGQKVEFLVSFYNNEISEKSEIFDDQFSVERPDGSNFTLKIRSTKLEDSAMYFCASRPGTSAGELFFGEGSRLTVL.